The rows below give T cell receptor beta chains drawn from one sample of a study of T cell responses to AZD1222 COVID-19 vaccine. Assay: immunoSEQ multiplex PCR; the TCRdb copy retains only in-frame clones and omits some. Altogether about 75,000 clones are present, around 89% being singletons, with the ten largest covering about a tenth. The specimen was peripheral blood, collected 28 days after the second dose of the MenACWY control vaccine. All receptors derive from an adult who received the MenACWY meningococcal vaccine as a control. CDR3s include the opening cysteine and the closing phenylalanine or tryptophan. The order of the fields is V gene, clone size, CDR3 length, J gene, D gene, CDR3 DNA, CDR3 protein. The D gene is left open where the match is weak. Some rows mark clone size as missing; the rest say once, few, many or name a class of expanded clone.

>TRBV19|NA|15|TRBJ2-4|NA
TGTGCCAGTAGTATAGGCTCAAGGGCCAAAAACATTCAGTACTTC
CASSIGSRAKNIQYF
>TRBV6-5|NA|16|TRBJ2-7|TRBD1
TGTGCCAGCAGTTACGGACAGGGAGTTTCCTCCTACGAGCAGTACTTC
CASSYGQGVSSYEQYF
>TRBV29-1|NA|13|TRBJ1-1|NA
TGCAGCATCCGTCCGACAGTGAACACTGAAGCTTTCTTT
CSIRPTVNTEAFF
>TRBV14|once|13|TRBJ1-2|NA
TGTGCCAGCAGCCCCCTGTCCAGCGTAGGGAGTCACTTC
CASSPLSSVGSHF
>TRBV7-9|few|13|TRBJ1-1|NA
TGTGCCAGCAGCACCTCACAGAACACTGAAGCTTTCTTT
CASSTSQNTEAFF
>TRBV29-1|NA|18|TRBJ2-6|NA
TGCAGCGTTGAAGAAGGGAGGACGCAGAGGACTGGGGCCAACGTCCTGACTTTC
CSVEEGRTQRTGANVLTF
>TRBV28|NA|15|TRBJ1-4|NA
TGTGCCAGCAGTTCGACAGTCCGAACTAATGAAAAACTGTTTTTT
CASSSTVRTNEKLFF
>TRBV4-1|few|17|TRBJ2-7|TRBD2
TGCGCCAGCAGCCAACTAGCGGGGGTTATTAGTCCCTACGAGCAGTACTTC
CASSQLAGVISPYEQYF
>TRBV28|NA|15|TRBJ1-4|TRBD1
TGTGCCAGCAGCGTGCCGGGACAGGGGAACGAAAAACTGTTTTTT
CASSVPGQGNEKLFF
>TRBV5-6|NA|15|TRBJ2-1|NA
TGTGCCAGCAGCGGCGGACGGAGCTCCTACAATGAGCAGTTCTTC
CASSGGRSSYNEQFF
>TRBV19|NA|13|TRBJ1-5|NA
TGTGCCAGTACCGGGGGTAGCAATCAGCCCCAGCATTTT
CASTGGSNQPQHF
>TRBV2|NA|17|TRBJ1-2|NA
TGTGCCAGCAGTGAGGTCCGGGACATGGGTTTCCAATATGGCTACACCTTC
CASSEVRDMGFQYGYTF
>TRBV3-1/TRBV3-2|NA|14|TRBJ2-1|NA
TGTGCCAGCAGCCAAGCCAGCGGGTGGAATGAGCAGTTCTTC
CASSQASGWNEQFF
>TRBV29-1|once|15|TRBJ2-1|TRBD2
TGCAGCGTTGCAGAGCGGGGGGTTTCGGTCAATGAGCAGTTCTTC
CSVAERGVSVNEQFF
>TRBV2|NA|13|TRBJ2-5|NA
TGTGCCAGCAGTTTCCGGGACGGAGAGACCCAGTACTTC
CASSFRDGETQYF
>TRBV5-1|once|14|TRBJ1-2|NA
TGCGCCAGCAGCTTGGAGCCAGACTGGGAGGGCTACACCTTC
CASSLEPDWEGYTF
>TRBV12-3/TRBV12-4|NA|13|TRBJ1-1|NA
TGTGCCAGCGATGGGACCGGGGCGGCTGAAGCTTTCTTT
CASDGTGAAEAFF
>TRBV19|NA|14|TRBJ1-2|NA
TGTGCCAGTAGTATAGATCTTCAGACCTATGGCTACACCTTC
CASSIDLQTYGYTF
>TRBV20-1|NA|11|TRBJ2-7|NA
TGCAGTGCCAATAGAGAGTACGAGCAGTACTTC
CSANREYEQYF
>TRBV27|NA|16|TRBJ1-6|TRBD1
TGTGCCAGCAGTAGTACAGGGGGTACGGGCAATTCACCCCTCCACTTT
CASSSTGGTGNSPLHF
>TRBV18|NA|13|TRBJ1-4|NA
TGTGCCAGCTCACTACGACAGAATGAAAAACTGTTTTTT
CASSLRQNEKLFF
>TRBV18|once|18|TRBJ2-5|TRBD2
TGTGCCAGCTCACCACCCGGCCGGGAGGGAGCGGAGAAAGAGACCCAGTACTTC
CASSPPGREGAEKETQYF
>TRBV3-1/TRBV3-2|NA|14|TRBJ2-3|NA
TGTGCCAGCAGTTCCGGACTTGGCACAGATACGCAGTATTTT
CASSSGLGTDTQYF
>TRBV7-2|NA|15|TRBJ2-1|TRBD2
TGTGCCAGCAGCCGTGGACTAGCGGGGGGGAATGAGCAGTTCTTC
CASSRGLAGGNEQFF
>TRBV5-4|NA|16|TRBJ2-2|TRBD2
TGTGCCAGCAGCTTAGGACTAGCGGGGGAAACCGGGGAGCTGTTTTTT
CASSLGLAGETGELFF
>TRBV5-1|NA|16|TRBJ1-6|NA
TGCGCCAGCAGCTCCCCCGGGACGCAAGAAAATTCACCCCTCCACTTT
CASSSPGTQENSPLHF
>TRBV5-1|once|16|TRBJ2-1|TRBD2
TGCGCCAGCAGCGATATAGCGGGGGGGCCCTACAATGAGCAGTTCTTC
CASSDIAGGPYNEQFF
>TRBV12-5|NA|13|TRBJ1-1|NA
TGTGCTAGTGCGCTGGGGGGGAACACTGAAGCTTTCTTT
CASALGGNTEAFF
>TRBV5-1|few|17|TRBJ2-7|NA
TGCGCCAGCAGCTTGGCCCAGGACCACCGAACTCCCTACGAGCAGTACTTC
CASSLAQDHRTPYEQYF
>TRBV3-1/TRBV3-2|NA|12|TRBJ1-1|NA
TGTGCCAGCAGCCACTCGAGGGTTGAAGCTTTCTTT
CASSHSRVEAFF
>TRBV6-4|NA|18|TRBJ2-1|TRBD2
TGTGCCAGCAGTGTCCAGGGACTAGCGGGCGGGATCTACAATGAGCAGTTCTTC
CASSVQGLAGGIYNEQFF
>TRBV4-2|once|14|TRBJ2-2|NA
TGTGCCAGCAGCGAAGAGGGCGCGGGGGGGGAGCTGTTTTTT
CASSEEGAGGELFF
>TRBV28|NA|14|TRBJ1-6|NA
TGTGCCAGCAGTTTAAGCCAGGGAGGTTCACCCCTCCACTTT
CASSLSQGGSPLHF
>TRBV7-2|NA|18|TRBJ2-1|NA
TGTGCCAGCAGCTTAGACTTCTTGCGGGAAAGCTCCTACAATGAGCAGTTCTTC
CASSLDFLRESSYNEQFF
>TRBV5-1|NA|15|TRBJ2-6|NA
TGCGCCAGCAGCTTGGCCGTCTCTGGGGCCAACGTCCTGACTTTC
CASSLAVSGANVLTF
>TRBV28|NA|14|TRBJ1-2|NA
TGTGCCAGCAGTTTACTCCGGGGCAACTATGGCTACACCTTC
CASSLLRGNYGYTF
>TRBV7-9|NA|15|TRBJ1-2|NA
TGTGCCAGCAGCTTAGCGGCTGGGGGCGGATATGGCTACACCTTC
CASSLAAGGGYGYTF
>TRBV2|NA|13|TRBJ1-2|TRBD1
TGTGCCAGCACCGGGACAGACCTATATGGCTACACCTTC
CASTGTDLYGYTF
>TRBV30|NA|12|TRBJ1-2|NA
TGTGCCTGGAGTGTGACGAGCAGAGGCTACACCTTC
CAWSVTSRGYTF
>TRBV19|NA|16|TRBJ1-2|NA
TGTGCCAGTAGTATAGATCTCGTGACGTGGTCATCGGGCTACACCTTC
CASSIDLVTWSSGYTF
>TRBV7-2|NA|16|TRBJ2-1|TRBD2
TGTGCCAGCAGCTTGAGGGCTAGCGGGGGAGGGTTTGAGCAGTTCTTC
CASSLRASGGGFEQFF
>TRBV14|few|15|TRBJ2-7|TRBD1
TGTGCCAGCAGCCAGGGAAGACAGGGGCGCCACGAGCAGTACTTC
CASSQGRQGRHEQYF
>TRBV18|NA|16|TRBJ2-5|TRBD2
TGTGCCAGCTCCCTTGGACTAGCGGGGAAGCAAGAGACCCAGTACTTC
CASSLGLAGKQETQYF
>TRBV4-2|once|15|TRBJ1-4|TRBD1
TGTGCCAGCAGCCAAGATGCAGGGGGGGATGAAAAACTGTTTTTT
CASSQDAGGDEKLFF
>TRBV10-3|NA|13|TRBJ2-3|NA
TGTGCCATCAGTGTACTGGGCACAGATACGCAGTATTTT
CAISVLGTDTQYF
>TRBV7-2|NA|14|TRBJ1-1|NA
TGTGCCAGCAGCCTTACGCCACGGAACACTGAAGCTTTCTTT
CASSLTPRNTEAFF
>TRBV5-6|NA|15|TRBJ1-6|NA
TGTGCCAGCAGCTTGAAGCTCAGGGGTGAATCACCCCTCCACTTT
CASSLKLRGESPLHF
>TRBV5-1|few|19|TRBJ1-2|NA
TGCGCCAGCAGCTTGGAACCGTCCCGGGCCCTAGGGTCGGACTATGGCTACACCTTC
CASSLEPSRALGSDYGYTF
>TRBV19|NA|14|TRBJ1-6|TRBD1
TGTGCCAGTAGCACAGGACAGGGGATTTCACCCCTCCACTTT
CASSTGQGISPLHF
>TRBV5-4|NA|13|TRBJ1-2|NA
TGTGCCAGCAGCTTGGAGGGCCCCTATGGCTACACCTTC
CASSLEGPYGYTF
>TRBV30|NA|13|TRBJ1-1|NA
TGTGCCTGGAATGCCGATTGGGGGGCTGAAGCTTTCTTT
CAWNADWGAEAFF
>TRBV7-9|NA|14|TRBJ1-3|NA
TGTGCCAGCAGCTTAGCGGTCTCTGGAAACACCATATATTTT
CASSLAVSGNTIYF
>TRBV5-1|NA|16|TRBJ2-7|TRBD2
TGCGCCAGCAGCTGGACTAGCGGGTTGAGCTCCTACGAGCAGTACTTC
CASSWTSGLSSYEQYF
>TRBV28|NA|12|TRBJ1-1|NA
TGTGCCAGCAGTTTAGCGTCCGACGAAGCTTTCTTT
CASSLASDEAFF
>TRBV27|NA|13|TRBJ1-1|NA
TGTGCCAGCAGTAAAGGGTCGTACACTGAAGCTTTCTTT
CASSKGSYTEAFF
>TRBV30|NA|11|TRBJ1-3|NA
TGTGCCTGGAGTGGGGGAAACACCATATATTTT
CAWSGGNTIYF
>TRBV28|once|16|TRBJ2-3|TRBD2
TGTGCCAGCAGTCCTAGCGGGGGGCGGGACACAGATACGCAGTATTTT
CASSPSGGRDTDTQYF
>TRBV28|NA|14|TRBJ1-1|NA
TGTGCCAGCAGTCGCAGGGAAAGTCGAACTGAAGCTTTCTTT
CASSRRESRTEAFF
>TRBV30|NA|14|TRBJ1-5|TRBD1
TGTGCCTGGAGTCTTGGCAGGGGGAATCAGCCCCAGCATTTT
CAWSLGRGNQPQHF
>TRBV6-6|NA|16|TRBJ1-3|TRBD1
TGTGCCAGCAGTTCGATATCCGGGACAGCTGGAAACACCATATATTTT
CASSSISGTAGNTIYF